What follows are 30 T cell receptor beta chains derived from one specimen sequenced in a study of technical replicates of blood from a handful of donors. Method: immunoSEQ multiplex PCR; TCRdb's copy keeps in-frame clones and lacks some. The sample yields tens of thousands of clones, about 95% seen once. The sample comprised T cells isolated from PBMCs. Receptors were obtained from a human donor in good health.

The gene calls are TRBV9 and TRBJ2-1; D not certain. The germline gives CDR1 SGDLS, CDR2 YYNGEE. This CDR3 region has 15 residues. The V gene lost 4 bases and the J gene lost 0 bases, with 11 bases spanning the gap. This chain's CDR3 is CASSLGASSYNEQFF. The CDR3 coding sequence is TGTGCCAGCAGCCTGGGCGCGAGCTCCTACAATGAGCAGTTCTTC.

Notes on this clone: This sample includes further DNA sequences coding for the same CDR3. This chain links TRBV5-1 with TRBJ2-7, with D possibly being TRBD1 (5 bases). Germline-derived CDR1 and CDR2 are SGHRS and YFSETQ. CDR3 length: 14 residues. Trimming took 2 bases from V and 0 from J, leaving 9 bases between them. DNA for the CDR3: TGCGCCAGCAGCTTAGCAGGGTCCTCCTACGAGCAGTACTTC. This encodes CASSLAGSSYEQYF.

This sequence joins TRBV6-1 and TRBJ1-1, with D hard to call. V lost 2 bases, J lost 5 bases, and 18 bases lay in between. The CDR3 is made up of 16 amino acids. The germline CDR1 and CDR2 sequences are MNHNS and SASEGT. This CDR3 reads CASSERLWEGGTEAFF. DNA of the CDR3: TGTGCCAGCAGTGAACGGTTGTGGGAGGGAGGTACTGAAGCTTTCTTT.

This chain connects TRBV13 to TRBJ1-4, with TRBD1 matching over 9 bases. Germline V lookup: CDR1 PRHDT, CDR2 FYEKMQ (reference sequence). With V trimmed by 6 bases and J by 2 bases, 4 bases remained unmatched. This CDR3 has 15 residues. In DNA form, the CDR3 reads TGTGCCAGCAGTCCGGGACAGGGCACTAATGAAAAACTGTTTTTT. It translates to CASSPGQGTNEKLFF.

The chain is built from TRBV5-1 and TRBJ2-1; the match to TRBD2 covers 8 bases. Germline V gene sequence: CDR1 SGHRS, CDR2 YFSETQ. The CDR3 spans 14 residues. Trimming removed 2 bases from V and 5 bases from J; junction bases left unmatched: 3. The CDR3 nucleotides are TGCGCCAGCAGCTTTAGCGGGACCCACAATGAGCAGTTCTTC. Amino acids: CASSFSGTHNEQFF.

The chain combines TRBV18 with TRBJ2-5, with D tentatively TRBD2 (5 bases). This CDR3 comprises 14 residues. V lost 3 bases and J lost 2, with 10 bases in between. The germline CDR1 and CDR2 sequences are KGHSH and LQKENI. The CDR3: CASSPRVEQETQYF. DNA of the CDR3: TGTGCCAGCTCACCGAGGGTAGAGCAAGAGACCCAGTACTTC.

The chain combines TRBV7-2 with TRBJ2-5, with D maybe TRBD1 (6 bases). Germline CDR1 SGHTA, CDR2 FQGNSA. The CDR3 is 14 residues long. Trimming shortened V by 5 bases and J by 6 bases, and 16 bases separated the two germline ends. The CDR3 DNA sequence: TGTGCCAGCAGCGAAGGGACACTTAGACAGACCCAGTACTTC. This translates into CASSEGTLRQTQYF.

The chain links TRBV5-1 to TRBJ1-3; TRBD1 matches at 7 bases. V lost 4 bases, J lost 0 bases, and 4 bases stayed unmatched. There are 15 residues in the CDR3. Germline CDR1 and CDR2: SGHRS and YFSETQ. DNA for the CDR3: TGCGCCAGCAGCGTACAGGGGAGCTCTGGAAACACCATATATTTT. The encoded protein is CASSVQGSSGNTIYF.

This chain connects TRBV29-1 to TRBJ2-5; perhaps TRBD1 as D (6 bases). The CDR3 totals 12 residues. CDR1 SQVTM and CDR2 ANQGSEA come from the germline V gene. Trimming took off 7 bases at V and 0 bases at J, with 9 bases between the two ends. CDR3 protein: CSGQEYQETQYF. The CDR3 DNA reads TGCAGCGGACAGGAGTACCAAGAGACCCAGTACTTC.

J is TRBJ2-3 and V is TRBV10-3; 10 bases line up with TRBD2. The germline V gene has CDR1 ENHRY and CDR2 SYGVKD. The V and J ends lost 5 bases and 2 bases, in that order; junction bases with no gene match: 4. The CDR3 loop spans 15 amino acids. CDR3 nucleotide sequence: TGTGCCATCAGTCGGACTAGCGGACACACAGATACGCAGTATTTT. This translates into CAISRTSGHTDTQYF.

The gene calls are TRBV5-1 and TRBJ1-2; possibly TRBD1 for D (5 bases). With 1 base removed from V and 3 bases from J, the gap between germline ends came to 7 bases. The length of the CDR3 is 13 residues. From germline, CDR1 is SGHRS and CDR2 YFSETQ. CDR3 sequence (DNA): TGCGCCAGCAGCTTGTCGGGGGACTATGGCTACACCTTC. This sequence encodes CASSLSGDYGYTF. The complete variable domain, with remaining parts taken from reference TRBV5-1 and TRBJ1-2, reads KAGVTQTPRYLIKTRGQQVTLSCSPISGHRSVSWYQQTPGQGLQFLFEYFSETQRNKGNFPGRFSGRQFSNSRSEMNVSTLELGDSALYLCASSLSGDYGYTFGSGTRLTVV.

The CDR3 DNA follows: TGTGCCAGCTCACCACCGGGACAGAGACCTAGCACAGATACGCAGTATTTT. Amino acids: CASSPPGQRPSTDTQYF. V and J are TRBV18 and TRBJ2-3, with TRBD1 matching over 7 bases. Germline lookup yields CDR1 KGHSH and CDR2 LQKENI. The V segment lost 0 bases and the J segment 0 bases; nucleotides outside the gene matches: 6. This CDR3 comprises 17 residues.

CDR3 coding DNA: TGTGCCAGCAGCCCAGGGACAGGGGACGAAAAACTGTTTTTT. It codes for CASSPGTGDEKLFF. The rearrangement uses TRBV9 and TRBJ1-4; TRBD1 matches 10 bases. The CDR3 is 14 amino acids. Trimming removed 4 bases from V and 8 bases from J; junction bases left unmatched: 5. The V gene's germline CDR1 is SGDLS and CDR2 YYNGEE.

This clone was counted a single time. This sequence joins TRBV5-1 and TRBJ1-3; D gene unclear. The CDR3 runs to 14 residues. V lost 1 base and J 0 bases, leaving 5 bases between the germline ends. Germline CDR1 reads SGHRS; CDR2 reads YFSETQ. The CDR3, as DNA: TGCGCCAGCAGCTTGACAGTCTCTGGAAACACCATATATTTT. Amino acids: CASSLTVSGNTIYF.

This chain joins TRBV6-1 and TRBJ2-7; TRBD2 might be the D (7 bases). V lost 4 bases and J lost 7, with 14 bases in between. From germline, CDR1 is MNHNS and CDR2 SASEGT. CDR3 size: 13 residues. The CDR3 is CASSVGGAGEQYF. DNA of the CDR3: TGTGCCAGCAGTGTGGGGGGGGCGGGGGAGCAGTACTTC.

The rearrangement uses TRBV2 and TRBJ2-3; TRBD2 might be the D (6 bases). From germline, CDR1 is SNHLY and CDR2 FYNNEI. The CDR3 is made up of 18 amino acids. With 4 bases removed from V and 4 bases from J, the gap between germline ends came to 24 bases. The CDR3 nucleotides are TGTGCCAGCAGTGTGGACGGGAGCCGGATCCACGGATCAGATACGCAGTATTTT. It yields the protein CASSVDGSRIHGSDTQYF.

This chain links TRBV28 with TRBJ2-5; TRBD1 might be the D (6 bases). Deletions cut 1 base from V and 3 bases from J, with 24 bases between. This CDR3 is 19 amino acids long. In germline, CDR1 is MDHEN, CDR2 SYDVKM. The CDR3 sequence is CASSLLGPRSGQTEETQYF. CDR3 nucleotides: TGTGCCAGCAGTTTATTGGGTCCTCGCTCCGGACAGACAGAAGAGACCCAGTACTTC.

This sequence joins TRBV5-1 and TRBJ2-3; D gene uncertain. CDR3 length equals 14 residues. Deletions cut 4 bases from V and 1 base from J, with 10 bases between. In germline, CDR1 is SGHRS, CDR2 YFSETQ. Here the CDR3 DNA reads TGCGCCAGCAGCGTCCTCGGAGGCACAGATACGCAGTATTTT. Translated: CASSVLGGTDTQYF.

The V gene is TRBV11-3, the J gene TRBJ2-7; 8 bases fit TRBD2. Germline CDR1 is SGHNT and CDR2 is YENEEA. Trimming at V came to 4 bases and at J to 2 bases, leaving 7 bases not matched to a gene. CDR3 length: 15 amino acids. As DNA, the CDR3 is TGTGCCAGCAGCTCCTTAGCGGGGACAACCTACGAGCAGTACTTC. It translates to CASSSLAGTTYEQYF.

This chain uses TRBV5-6 with TRBJ2-3; D unresolved. V shed 4 bases and J shed 4 bases, with 10 bases lying between them. This CDR3 region has 13 residues. Germline V gene lookup returns CDR1 SGHDT and CDR2 YYEEEE. The CDR3 region has the DNA TGTGCCAGCAGCCTGGTGGGCCCAGATACGCAGTATTTT. Residues: CASSLVGPDTQYF.

The chain links TRBV30 to TRBJ2-7; tentative D call: TRBD1 (6 bases). V dropped 4 bases and J dropped 6 bases, with 19 bases sitting between them. The CDR3 runs to 14 residues. Germline V gives CDR1 GTSNPN, CDR2 SVGIG (reference sequence). CDR3 sequence reads: CAWTSGGSGVEQYF. The CDR3 DNA is TGTGCCTGGACCTCCGGCGGGTCAGGGGTCGAGCAGTACTTC. The complete variable domain, with remaining parts taken from reference TRBV30 and TRBJ2-7, reads SQTIHQWPATLVQPVGSPLSLECTVEGTSNPNLYWYRQAAGRGLQLLFYSVGIGQISSEVPQNLSASRPQDRQFILSSKKLLLSDSGFYLCAWTSGGSGVEQYFGPGTRLTVT.

The genes are TRBV5-8 and TRBJ2-1; D is unclear. CDR1 and CDR2 (germline): SGHTS, YDEGEE. This CDR3 is built from 14 residues. V lost 4 bases, J lost 3 bases, and 11 bases lay in between. The CDR3 DNA reads TGTGCCAGCAGCCTGGGGTCTAGCTACAATGAGCAGTTCTTC. The encoded protein is CASSLGSSYNEQFF.

The chain joins TRBV6-5 to TRBJ2-7; D may be TRBD2 (5 bases). Germline-derived CDR1 and CDR2 are MNHEY and SVGAGI. The CDR3 spans 15 residues. V was pared by 0 bases and J by 0 bases, with 9 bases between. The CDR3 DNA follows: TGTGCCAGCAGTTACTCCGAGGGCCCCTCCTACGAGCAGTACTTC. Protein: CASSYSEGPSYEQYF.

The chain couples TRBV10-2 to TRBJ2-2; D may be TRBD2 (6 bases). In germline, CDR1 is WSHSY, CDR2 SAAADI. The CDR3 is 15 residues long. V was cut by 7 bases and J by 4 bases, with 16 bases left in between. CDR3 sequence (DNA): TGCGCCAGCACCGCCCCGACTAGGCCCACCGGGGAGCTGTTTTTT. Translation: CASTAPTRPTGELFF.

This chain connects TRBV7-9 to TRBJ2-5; D is possibly TRBD1 (6 bases). The V end was cut by 1 base, the J end by 11 bases, with 14 bases between. The CDR3 is 13 residues long. Germline V lookup: CDR1 SEHNR, CDR2 FQNEAQ (reference sequence). The CDR3 DNA is TGTGCCAGCAGCTTAGTGCCCTTGGGACATCAGTACTTC. Amino acids: CASSLVPLGHQYF.

The genes are TRBV7-9 and TRBJ2-7; D ambiguous. Germline lookup yields CDR1 SEHNR and CDR2 FQNEAQ (reference sequence). The CDR3 runs 12 residues. With 6 bases removed from V and 2 bases from J, the gap between germline ends came to 8 bases. CDR3 amino acids: CASSPRTYEQYF. For the CDR3, the DNA is TGTGCCAGCAGTCCTAGAACCTACGAGCAGTACTTC.

This chain joins TRBV20-1 and TRBJ2-5, with a possible D match to TRBD1 (5 bases). V was cut by 3 bases and J by 8 bases, with 7 bases left in between. CDR1 DFQATT and CDR2 SNEGSKA come from the germline V gene (reference sequence). The CDR3 runs 10 residues. CDR3 region: CSARGRTQYF. CDR3 nucleotides: TGCAGTGCTAGGGGGCGAACCCAGTACTTC.

The chain uses TRBV6-4 and TRBJ2-3, with TRBD1 matching 8 bases. This CDR3 is built from 13 residues. Trimming removed 3 bases from V and 4 bases from J; junction bases left unmatched: 0. The germline CDR1 and CDR2 sequences are MRHNA and SNTAGT. The CDR3 sequence: CASSEQGADTQYF. The CDR3 nucleotides read TGTGCCAGCAGTGAACAGGGGGCAGATACGCAGTATTTT.

The V gene is TRBV4-1, the J gene TRBJ1-3; D is possibly TRBD1 (5 bases). The CDR3 is made up of 15 amino acids. Trimming cost V 2 bases and J 0 bases, with 8 bases left between them. Germline loops: CDR1 MGHRA, CDR2 YSYEKL. CDR3 in amino acids: CASSQMGLSGNTIYF. The DNA for the CDR3 is TGCGCCAGCAGCCAAATGGGACTCTCTGGAAACACCATATATTTT.

This rearrangement joins TRBV2 to TRBJ1-3, with D possibly matching TRBD1 (6 bases). V was trimmed by 10 bases and J by 2 bases, leaving 21 bases between them. CDR3 size: 16 residues. Germline V gene data show CDR1 as SNHLY and CDR2 as FYNNEI. CDR3 nucleotide sequence: TGTGCCACCTGGGACGAAACAGGGAAGACTGGAAACACCATATATTTT. This translates into CATWDETGKTGNTIYF. Full variable domain (outside the CDR3, taken from reference TRBV2 and TRBJ1-3): EPEVTQTPSHQVTQMGQEVILRCVPISNHLYFYWYRQILGQKVEFLVSFYNNEISEKSEIFDDQFSVERPDGSNFTLKIRSTKLEDSAMYFCATWDETGKTGNTIYFGEGSWLTVV.